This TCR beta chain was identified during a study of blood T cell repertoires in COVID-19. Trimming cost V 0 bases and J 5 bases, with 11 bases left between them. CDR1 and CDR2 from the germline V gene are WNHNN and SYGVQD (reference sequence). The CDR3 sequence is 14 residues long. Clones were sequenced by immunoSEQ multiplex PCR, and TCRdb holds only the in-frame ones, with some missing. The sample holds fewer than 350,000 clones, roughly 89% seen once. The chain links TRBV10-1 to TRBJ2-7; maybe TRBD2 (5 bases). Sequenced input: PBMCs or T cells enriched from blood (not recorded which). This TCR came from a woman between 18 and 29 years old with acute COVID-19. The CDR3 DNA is TGCGCCAGCAGTGAGTCGAGGGTACGACACGAGCAGTACTTC. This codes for CASSESRVRHEQYF.